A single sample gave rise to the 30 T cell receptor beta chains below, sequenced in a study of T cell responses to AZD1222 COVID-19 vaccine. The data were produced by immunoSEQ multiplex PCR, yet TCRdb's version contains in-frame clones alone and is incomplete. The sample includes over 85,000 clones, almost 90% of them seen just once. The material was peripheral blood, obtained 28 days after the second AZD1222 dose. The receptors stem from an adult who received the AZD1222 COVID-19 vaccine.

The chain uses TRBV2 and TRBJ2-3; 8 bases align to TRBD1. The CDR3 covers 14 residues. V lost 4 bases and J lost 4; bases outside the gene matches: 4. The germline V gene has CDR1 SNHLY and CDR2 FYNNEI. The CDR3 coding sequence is TGTGCCAGCAGTGTCGACAGGGGAGCAGATACGCAGTATTTT. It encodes CASSVDRGADTQYF.

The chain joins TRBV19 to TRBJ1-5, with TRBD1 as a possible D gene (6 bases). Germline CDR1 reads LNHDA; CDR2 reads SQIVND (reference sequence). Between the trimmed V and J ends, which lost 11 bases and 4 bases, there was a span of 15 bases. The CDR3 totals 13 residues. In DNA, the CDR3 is TGTGCCTGCCGTAAGGGGGATAATCAGCCCCAGCATTTT. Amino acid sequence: CACRKGDNQPQHF.

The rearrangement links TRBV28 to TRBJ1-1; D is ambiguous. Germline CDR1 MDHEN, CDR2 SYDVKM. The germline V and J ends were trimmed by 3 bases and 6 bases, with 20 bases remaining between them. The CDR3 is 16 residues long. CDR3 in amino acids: CASSFGLTTYNAEAFF. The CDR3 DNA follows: TGTGCCAGCAGTTTCGGTCTAACTACTTACAACGCTGAAGCTTTCTTT.

The CDR3 DNA is TGTGCCAGCTCATCCGGGACAGGGGGCTACGAGCAGTACTTC. This translates into CASSSGTGGYEQYF. This chain links TRBV18 with TRBJ2-7; 11 positions agree with TRBD1. The CDR3 runs 14 residues. With V trimmed by 5 bases and J by 3 bases, 3 bases remained unmatched. Germline-derived CDR1 and CDR2 are KGHSH and LQKENI.

CDR3 amino acids: CASGSDLYRREQYF. The CDR3, as DNA: TGTGCTAGTGGTAGTGACCTATACCGGAGGGAGCAGTACTTC. The J gene is TRBJ2-7, the V gene TRBV12-5; D perhaps matches TRBD2 (5 bases). The length of the CDR3 is 14 residues. The germline V gene has CDR1 LGHNT and CDR2 FRNRAP. V was clipped by 5 bases and J by 7 bases, with 18 bases between them. Filled out from reference TRBV12-5 and TRBJ2-7, the complete variable domain reads DARVTQTPRHKVTEMGQEVTMRCQPILGHNTVFWYRQTMMQGLELLAYFRNRAPLDDSGMPKDRFSAEMPDATLATLKIQPSEPRDSAVYFCASGSDLYRREQYFGPGTRLTVT.

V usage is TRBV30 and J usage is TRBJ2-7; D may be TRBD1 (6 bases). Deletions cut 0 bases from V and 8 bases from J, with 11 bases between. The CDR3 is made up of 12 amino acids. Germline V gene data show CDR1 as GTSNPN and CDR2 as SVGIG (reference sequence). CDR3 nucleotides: TGTGCCTGGAGTGTAGGAAGGGACAAGCAGTACTTC. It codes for CAWSVGRDKQYF. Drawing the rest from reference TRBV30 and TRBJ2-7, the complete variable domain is SQTIHQWPATLVQPVGSPLSLECTVEGTSNPNLYWYRQAAGRGLQLLFYSVGIGQISSEVPQNLSASRPQDRQFILSSKKLLLSDSGFYLCAWSVGRDKQYFGPGTRLTVT.

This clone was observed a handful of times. The CDR3 DNA is TGTGCCAGCAGTTTGGCCCAAGCCTACGAGCAGTACTTC. Protein sequence: CASSLAQAYEQYF. This chain joins TRBV27 and TRBJ2-7; D gene unclear. CDR3 length: 13 amino acids. Trimming took off 3 bases at V and 2 bases at J, with 8 bases between the two ends. Germline V gene sequence: CDR1 MNHEY, CDR2 SMNVEV (reference sequence).

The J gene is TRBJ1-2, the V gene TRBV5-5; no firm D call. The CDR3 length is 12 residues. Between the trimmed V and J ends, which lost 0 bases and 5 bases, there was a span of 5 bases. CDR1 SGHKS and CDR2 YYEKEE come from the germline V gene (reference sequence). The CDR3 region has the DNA TGTGCCAGCAGCTTGGTTGGTTATGGCTACACCTTC. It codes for CASSLVGYGYTF.

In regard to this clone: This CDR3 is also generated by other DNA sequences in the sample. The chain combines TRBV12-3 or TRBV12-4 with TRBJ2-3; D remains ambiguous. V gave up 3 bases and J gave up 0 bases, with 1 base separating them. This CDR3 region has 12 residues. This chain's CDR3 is CASSFSTDTQYF. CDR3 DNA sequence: TGTGCCAGCAGTTTTAGCACAGATACGCAGTATTTT.

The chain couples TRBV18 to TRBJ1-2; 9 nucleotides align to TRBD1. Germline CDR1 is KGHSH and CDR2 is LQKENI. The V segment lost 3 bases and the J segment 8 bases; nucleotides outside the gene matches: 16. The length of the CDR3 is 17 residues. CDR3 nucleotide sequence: TGTGCCAGCTCACCCCCCGGACAGGGGACACAGCTCGGCGGCTACACCTTC. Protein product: CASSPPGQGTQLGGYTF. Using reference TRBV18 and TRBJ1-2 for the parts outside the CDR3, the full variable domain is NAGVMQNPRHLVRRRGQEARLRCSPMKGHSHVYWYRQLPEEGLKFMVYLQKENIIDESGMPKERFSAEFPKEGPSILRIQQVVRGDSAAYFCASSPPGQGTQLGGYTFGSGTRLTVV.

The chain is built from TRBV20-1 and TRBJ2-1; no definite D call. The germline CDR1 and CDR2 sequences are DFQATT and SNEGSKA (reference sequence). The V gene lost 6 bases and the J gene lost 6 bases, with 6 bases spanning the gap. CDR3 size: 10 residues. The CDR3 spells CSAKSNEQFF. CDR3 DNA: TGCAGTGCCAAGAGCAATGAGCAGTTCTTC.

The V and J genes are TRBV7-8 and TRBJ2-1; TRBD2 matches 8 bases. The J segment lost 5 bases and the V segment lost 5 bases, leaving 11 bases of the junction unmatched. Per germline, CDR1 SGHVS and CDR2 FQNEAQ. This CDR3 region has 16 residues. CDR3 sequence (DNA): TGTGCCAGCAGCGCAAGTCGGACTAGCTCAAACAATGAGCAGTTCTTC. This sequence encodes CASSASRTSSNNEQFF.

CDR3 sequence: CASSLEVRGYTF. The CDR3 nucleotides read TGTGCCAGCAGCTTAGAGGTCCGTGGCTACACCTTC. V and J are TRBV7-9 and TRBJ1-2; D gene ambiguous. Trimming left V 1 base short and J 7 bases short, with 7 bases between. Germline CDR1 reads SEHNR; CDR2 reads FQNEAQ (reference sequence). The CDR3 has 12 residues.

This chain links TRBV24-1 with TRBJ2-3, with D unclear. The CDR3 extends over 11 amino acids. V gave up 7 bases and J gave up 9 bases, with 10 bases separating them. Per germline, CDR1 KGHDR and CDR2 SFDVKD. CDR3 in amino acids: CATRQYETQYF. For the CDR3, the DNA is TGTGCCACCAGGCAATACGAGACGCAGTATTTT.

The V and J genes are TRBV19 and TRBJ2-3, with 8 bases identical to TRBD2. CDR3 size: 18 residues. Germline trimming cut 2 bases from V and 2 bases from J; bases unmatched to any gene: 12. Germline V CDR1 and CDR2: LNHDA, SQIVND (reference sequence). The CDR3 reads CASSILASGPHPTDTQYF. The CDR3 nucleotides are TGTGCCAGTAGTATATTGGCTAGCGGGCCCCACCCCACAGATACGCAGTATTTT.

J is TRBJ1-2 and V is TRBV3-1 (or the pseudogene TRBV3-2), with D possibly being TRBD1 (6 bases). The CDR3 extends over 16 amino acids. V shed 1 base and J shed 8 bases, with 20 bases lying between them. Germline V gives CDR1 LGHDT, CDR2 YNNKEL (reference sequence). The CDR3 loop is CASSQVQKPGEGGYTF. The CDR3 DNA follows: TGTGCCAGCAGCCAAGTTCAGAAGCCAGGGGAGGGCGGCTACACCTTC.

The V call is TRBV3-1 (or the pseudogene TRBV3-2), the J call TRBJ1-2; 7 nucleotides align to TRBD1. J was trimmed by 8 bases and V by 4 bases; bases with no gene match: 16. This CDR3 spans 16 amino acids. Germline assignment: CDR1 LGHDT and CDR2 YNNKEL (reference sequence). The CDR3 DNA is TGTGCCAGCAGCCCAGCTATCAGGGGGAGAAGATTCGGCTACACCTTC. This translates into CASSPAIRGRRFGYTF.

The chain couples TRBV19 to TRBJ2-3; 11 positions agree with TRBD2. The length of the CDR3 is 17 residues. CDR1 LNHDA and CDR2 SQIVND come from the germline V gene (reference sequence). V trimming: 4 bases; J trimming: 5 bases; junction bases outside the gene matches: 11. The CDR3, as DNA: TGTGCCAGTAGTACCCCCGGCCTAGCGGGAGGTGGAGATACGCAGTATTTT. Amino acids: CASSTPGLAGGGDTQYF.

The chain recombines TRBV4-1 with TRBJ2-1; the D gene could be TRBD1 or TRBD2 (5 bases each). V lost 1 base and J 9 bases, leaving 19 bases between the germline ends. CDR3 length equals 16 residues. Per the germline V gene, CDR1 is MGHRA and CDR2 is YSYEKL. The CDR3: CASSQAGLAAFFEQFF. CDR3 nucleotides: TGCGCCAGCAGCCAAGCAGGGCTAGCCGCATTCTTTGAGCAGTTCTTC.

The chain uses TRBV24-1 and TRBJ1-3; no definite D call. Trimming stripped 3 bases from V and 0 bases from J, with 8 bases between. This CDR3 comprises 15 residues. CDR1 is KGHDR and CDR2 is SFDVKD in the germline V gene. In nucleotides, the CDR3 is TGTGCCACCAGTGATGGTTCACTCTCTGGAAACACCATATATTTT. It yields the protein CATSDGSLSGNTIYF.

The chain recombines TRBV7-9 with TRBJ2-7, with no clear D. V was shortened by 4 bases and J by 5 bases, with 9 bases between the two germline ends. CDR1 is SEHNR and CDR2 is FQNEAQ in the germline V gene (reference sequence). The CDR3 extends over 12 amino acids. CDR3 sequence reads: CASSSLLHEQYF. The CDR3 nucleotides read TGTGCCAGCAGCTCACTCCTCCACGAGCAGTACTTC.

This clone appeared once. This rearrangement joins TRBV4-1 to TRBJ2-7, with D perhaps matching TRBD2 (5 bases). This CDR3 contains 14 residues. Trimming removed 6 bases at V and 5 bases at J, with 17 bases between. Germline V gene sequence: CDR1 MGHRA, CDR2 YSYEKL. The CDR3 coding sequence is TGCGCCAGCAGTGGTATAGTTTTCGGGAACGAGCAGTACTTC. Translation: CASSGIVFGNEQYF.

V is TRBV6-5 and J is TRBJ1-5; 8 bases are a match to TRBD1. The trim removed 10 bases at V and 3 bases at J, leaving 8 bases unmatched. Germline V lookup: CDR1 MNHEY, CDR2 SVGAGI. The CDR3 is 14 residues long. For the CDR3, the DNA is TGTGCCACCGTGGACAGGGAGCCCAATCAGCCCCAGCATTTT. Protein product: CATVDREPNQPQHF.

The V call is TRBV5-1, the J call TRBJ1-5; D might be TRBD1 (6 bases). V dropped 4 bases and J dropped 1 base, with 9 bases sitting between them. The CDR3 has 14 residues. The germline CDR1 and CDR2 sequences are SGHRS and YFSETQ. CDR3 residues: CASSDGQSNQPQHF. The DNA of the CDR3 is TGCGCCAGCAGCGATGGACAGAGCAATCAGCCCCAGCATTTT.

The CDR3 coding sequence is TGTGCCAGCAGCCCAAGGGACCCCTCCACAGATACGCAGTATTTT. This codes for CASSPRDPSTDTQYF. The chain combines TRBV9 with TRBJ2-3; D is tentatively TRBD1 or TRBD2 (5 bases each). The CDR3 covers 15 residues. The ends were cut back, 4 bases at V and 2 bases at J, with 14 bases in the middle. Germline V gives CDR1 SGDLS, CDR2 YYNGEE.

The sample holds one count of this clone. CDR3 protein: CATKEGLAGNYEQYF. CDR3 in DNA: TGTGCCACAAAAGAGGGACTAGCGGGAAACTACGAGCAGTACTTC. The gene calls are TRBV15 and TRBJ2-7, with 13 bases fitting TRBD2. Germline CDR1 and CDR2: LNHNV and YYDKDF (reference sequence). The CDR3 length is 15 residues. The trim removed 9 bases at V and 3 bases at J, leaving 8 bases unmatched.

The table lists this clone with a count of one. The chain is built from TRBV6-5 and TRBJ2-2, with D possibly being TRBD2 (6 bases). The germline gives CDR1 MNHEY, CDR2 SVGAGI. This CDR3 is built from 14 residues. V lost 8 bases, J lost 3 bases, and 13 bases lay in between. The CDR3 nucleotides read TGTGCCAGCCGGGGGTCTGTGGACACCGGGGAGCTGTTTTTT. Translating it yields CASRGSVDTGELFF.

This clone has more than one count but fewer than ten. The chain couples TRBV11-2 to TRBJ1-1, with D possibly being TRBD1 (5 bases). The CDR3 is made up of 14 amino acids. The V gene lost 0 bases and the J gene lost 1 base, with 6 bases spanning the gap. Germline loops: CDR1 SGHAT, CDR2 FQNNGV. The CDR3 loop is CASSLDQGNTEAFF. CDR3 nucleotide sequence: TGTGCCAGCAGCTTAGATCAGGGGAACACTGAAGCTTTCTTT.

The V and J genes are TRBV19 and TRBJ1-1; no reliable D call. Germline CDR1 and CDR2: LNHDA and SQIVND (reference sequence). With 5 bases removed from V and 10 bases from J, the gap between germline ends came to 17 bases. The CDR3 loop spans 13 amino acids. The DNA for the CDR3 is TGTGCCAGTAGTCCAAGTGGGTCGGTTCCAGCTTTCTTT. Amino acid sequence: CASSPSGSVPAFF.

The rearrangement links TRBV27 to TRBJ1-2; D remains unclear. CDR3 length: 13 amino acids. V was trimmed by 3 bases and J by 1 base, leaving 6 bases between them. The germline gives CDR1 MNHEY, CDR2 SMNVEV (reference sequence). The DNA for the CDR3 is TGTGCCAGCAGTTTCGACGGTAACTATGGCTACACCTTC. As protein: CASSFDGNYGYTF.